This TCR beta chain was captured in a study of Graves' ophthalmopathy and Graves' hyperthyroidism. Overall study context: Sampling took place at initial diagnosis, with peripheral blood obtained before any treatment.

The V end lost 6 bases, the J end lost 4 bases, and 16 bases lay between the germline ends. Germline V CDR1 and CDR2: SGHTA, FQGNSA. This CDR3 is 14 amino acids long. RNA transcripts were the source from which TCR beta CDR3 regions were amplified. RT-PCR was first run with HTBI primers, then multiplex PCR in a second round. A single record per CDR3 protein comes from TCRdb applying MiXCR to the multiplex PCR reads. The sample holds 200,000 to 250,000 distinct CDR3 sequences, 20% to 25% seen once. This clonotype was detected many times. The rearrangement uses TRBV7-2 and TRBJ2-7; tentatively, D is TRBD2 (6 bases). The sequence was collected from a woman aged 45-59 years with Graves' ophthalmopathy. Sequencing was done on a sample of peripheral blood. The CDR3 nucleotides read TGTGCCAGCAGTAGAATAGCGGAAGGATACGAGCAGTACTTC. This gives the protein CASSRIAEGYEQYF.